This is a list of T cell receptor beta chains from one sample in a study of blood T cell repertoires in COVID-19. Sequencing was performed with immunoSEQ multiplex PCR; in TCRdb, only in-frame clones are kept and a portion is missing. The data hold 220,000 or so clones, with almost 90% observed a single time. Sequencing was done on a sample of PBMCs or T cells enriched from blood (not recorded which). Receptor source: a woman between 50 and 59 years old with acute COVID-19. Each CDR3 is given without its conserved first and last residue.

j_call v_call cdr3_length cdr3_aa
TRBJ2-2 TRBV7-9 15 ASSLAGTAIGTGELF
TRBJ2-3 TRBV5-8 15 ASSLATSGTSTDTQY
TRBJ2-1 TRBV24-1 14 ATSDPNSGNYNEQF
TRBJ2-1 TRBV6-5 12 ASSWAGSGSTQF
TRBJ2-2 TRBV5-4 12 ASSLGTKDGELF
TRBJ1-1 TRBV30 12 AWRGGPGDTEAF
TRBJ2-7 TRBV7-9 12 ASGPSGSSHEQY
TRBJ1-1 TRBV10-3 13 AISGTQGFDTEAF
TRBJ2-7 TRBV27 12 ASSYRGNSYEQY
TRBJ2-2 TRBV28 16 ASSSAAGTQTWTGELF
TRBJ2-3 TRBV19 10 ASHSETDTQY
TRBJ1-1 TRBV5-1 12 ASSTGTGNTEAF
TRBJ2-7 TRBV12-3/TRBV12-4 10 ASSTRNSEQY
TRBJ2-5 TRBV5-1 12 ASSFGQGQETQY
TRBJ1-1 TRBV29-1 10 SVETDRAEAF
TRBJ1-5 TRBV27 16 ASSSRLGQGAGNQPQH
TRBJ2-7 TRBV2 10 ASNRGSYEQY
TRBJ2-7 TRBV28 12 ASSQGQPYGEQY
TRBJ1-2 TRBV6-1 15 ASSEEATASDPYGYT
TRBJ1-5 TRBV18 11 ASSGDSNQPQH
TRBJ1-5 TRBV2 14 ASSDLTLYSNQPQH
TRBJ2-1 TRBV19 15 ASSIRGLLAGGNEQF
TRBJ1-5 TRBV6-2/TRBV6-3 12 ASSVPRGYQPQH
TRBJ1-5 TRBV19 14 ASSIDGTESNQPQH
TRBJ1-1 TRBV27 13 ASSFHEPQGSEAF
TRBJ2-7 TRBV7-2 12 ASSLGLQSYEQY
TRBJ2-1 TRBV18 13 ASSLDFSSYNEQF
TRBJ1-5 TRBV6-5 13 ASSRVFELNQPQH
TRBJ1-6 TRBV14 13 ASSQAGRHNSPLH
TRBJ1-5 TRBV28 14 ASSFQGIGSNQPQH
TRBJ1-2 TRBV25-1 11 ASSEWAGGGYT